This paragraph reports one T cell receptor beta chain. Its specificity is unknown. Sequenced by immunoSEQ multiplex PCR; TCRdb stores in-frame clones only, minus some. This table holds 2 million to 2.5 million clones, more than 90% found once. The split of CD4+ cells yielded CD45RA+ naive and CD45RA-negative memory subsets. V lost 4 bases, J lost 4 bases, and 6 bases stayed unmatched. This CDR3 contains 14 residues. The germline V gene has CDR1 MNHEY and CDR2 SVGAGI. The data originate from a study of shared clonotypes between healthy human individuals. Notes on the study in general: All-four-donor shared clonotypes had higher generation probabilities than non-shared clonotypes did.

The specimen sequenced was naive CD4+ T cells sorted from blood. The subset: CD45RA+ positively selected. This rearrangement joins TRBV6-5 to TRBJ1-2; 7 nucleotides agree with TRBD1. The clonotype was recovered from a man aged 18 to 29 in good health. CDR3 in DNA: TGTGCCAGCAGTTCGACAGGGTCCTTCTATGGCTACACCTTC. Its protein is CASSSTGSFYGYTF.